Shown below are 28 T cell receptor beta chains from a single sample sequenced in a study of OX40 agonist ivuxolimab in advanced cancers. Clones were sequenced by immunoSEQ multiplex PCR, and TCRdb holds only the in-frame ones, with some missing. The profile shows roughly 48,000 clones, 85% to 90% of them singletons. Source: CD4+ or CD8+ T cells sorted from blood, taken in a trial of the OX40 agonist ivuxolimab. The receptors were sampled from an adult with an advanced solid tumor such as melanoma, head and neck, liver or kidney cancer.

The table lists this clone with a count of one. V usage is TRBV4-1 and J usage is TRBJ2-5; TRBD1 agrees at 7 bases. The J segment lost 2 bases and the V segment lost 4 bases, leaving 7 bases of the junction unmatched. CDR1 and CDR2 from the germline V gene are MGHRA and YSYEKL. The CDR3 covers 15 residues. The CDR3 DNA reads as TGCGCCAGCAGCCCCATTGGGGACAGTCAAGAGACCCAGTACTTC. It is translated as CASSPIGDSQETQYF.

The gene calls are TRBV11-3 and TRBJ2-5; 9 bases agree with TRBD2. The DNA end lines up better with TRBJ2-7; the J call may be wrong. Germline V CDR1 and CDR2: SGHNT, YENEEA. The CDR3 contains 16 residues. The CDR3 bases are TGTGCCAGCAGCTCGCTTCTAGCGGGAAAGGCCTACGAGCAGTACTTC. Amino acids: CASSSLLAGKAYEQYF.

The gene calls are TRBV20-1 and TRBJ2-4; no clear D. The CDR3 is 11 residues long. CDR1 is DFQATT, CDR2 SNEGSKA, per germline (reference sequence). Trimming left V 3 bases short and J 8 bases short, with 8 bases between. The CDR3 DNA is TGCAGTGCTAGTGAGATGCACATTCAGTACTTC. It is translated as CSASEMHIQYF.

The rearrangement links TRBV4-3 to TRBJ2-3; 9 positions agree with TRBD2. The germline V gene has CDR1 LGHNA and CDR2 YSLEER. The CDR3 contains 16 residues. V was clipped by 4 bases and J by 0 bases; unmatched bases: 5. DNA of the CDR3: TGCGCCAGCAGCCCGTCGACTAGCGGTAGCACAGATACGCAGTATTTT. Amino acids: CASSPSTSGSTDTQYF.

This clone was counted once. The gene calls are TRBV27 and TRBJ2-1, with 14 nucleotides matching TRBD2. There are 15 residues in the CDR3. Germline trimming cut 7 bases from V and 9 bases from J; bases unmatched to any gene: 8. CDR1 is MNHEY and CDR2 is SMNVEV in the germline V gene (reference sequence). The CDR3 DNA follows: TGTGCCAGCACCCTGACTAGCGGGGGGGCGGGTGAGCAGTTCTTC. The encoded protein is CASTLTSGGAGEQFF.

The rearrangement joins TRBV29-1 to TRBJ1-1; maybe TRBD1 (6 bases). Germline values: CDR1 SQVTM, CDR2 ANQGSEA. This CDR3 has 13 amino acids. This chain's CDR3 is CRSGGDGPTEAFF. The CDR3 DNA sequence: TGCAGGTCGGGGGGCGACGGTCCCACTGAAGCTTTCTTT.

Points on this clone: The same CDR3 is also encoded by other DNA sequences in this sample. The chain is built from TRBV5-1 and TRBJ2-2, with D uncertain. The CDR3 covers 12 residues. V dropped 4 bases and J dropped 2 bases, with 3 bases sitting between them. Per the germline V gene, CDR1 is SGHRS and CDR2 is YFSETQ. CDR3 amino acids: CASSLNTGELFF. The DNA of the CDR3 is TGCGCCAGCAGCCTAAACACCGGGGAGCTGTTTTTT. Looking up the rest from reference TRBV5-1 and TRBJ2-2 gives the full variable domain: KAGVTQTPRYLIKTRGQQVTLSCSPISGHRSVSWYQQTPGQGLQFLFEYFSETQRNKGNFPGRFSGRQFSNSRSEMNVSTLELGDSALYLCASSLNTGELFFGEGSRLTVL.

This chain connects TRBV6-1 to TRBJ2-7, with 8 nucleotides matching TRBD1. Unmatched junction bases numbered 2, after V lost 4 bases and J lost 6 bases. This CDR3 comprises 12 residues. Per germline, CDR1 MNHNS and CDR2 SASEGT. CDR3 residues: CASSATGVEQYF. The DNA of the CDR3 is TGTGCCAGCAGTGCGACAGGGGTCGAGCAGTACTTC.

This chain links TRBV5-6 with TRBJ1-1; maybe TRBD1 (6 bases). The germline CDR1 and CDR2 sequences are SGHDT and YYEEEE. V was trimmed by 2 bases and J by 1 base, leaving 12 bases between them. The CDR3 spans 15 residues. In nucleotides, the CDR3 is TGTGCCAGCAGCTTCGGCACCAGGGGGAACACTGAAGCTTTCTTT. Protein: CASSFGTRGNTEAFF.

The count of this clone is one. V and J are TRBV9 and TRBJ2-2; D not resolved. The germline CDR1 and CDR2 sequences are SGDLS and YYNGEE. This CDR3 has 13 amino acids. The germline V and J ends were trimmed by 5 bases and 2 bases, with 7 bases remaining between them. The CDR3 sequence is CASRGRNTGELFF. Here the CDR3 DNA reads TGTGCCAGCAGAGGCAGAAACACCGGGGAGCTGTTTTTT.

This sequence joins TRBV25-1 and TRBJ1-2; weak D call: TRBD1 (6 bases). This CDR3 region has 14 residues. Germline lookup yields CDR1 MGHDK and CDR2 SYGVNS. The V gene lost 1 base and the J gene lost 4 bases, with 10 bases spanning the gap. CDR3 protein: CASSELGTFYGYTF. Here the CDR3 DNA reads TGTGCCAGCAGTGAATTAGGGACATTCTATGGCTACACCTTC.

This rearrangement joins TRBV13 to TRBJ2-3; the match to TRBD2 covers 13 bases. After removal of 3 bases from V and 0 bases from J, the junction contained 3 bases not matched to a gene. The CDR3 totals 17 residues. CDR1 is PRHDT, CDR2 FYEKMQ, per germline (reference sequence). The CDR3 DNA reads as TGTGCCAGCAGCTTCCCGGGACTAGCGGGGAGCACAGATACGCAGTATTTT. It codes for CASSFPGLAGSTDTQYF.

The chain combines TRBV2 with TRBJ2-4; perhaps TRBD1 as D (6 bases). Germline V lookup: CDR1 SNHLY, CDR2 FYNNEI. CDR3 length equals 13 residues. The V end was cut by 10 bases, the J end by 6 bases, with 16 bases between. CDR3 DNA: TGTGCCACCCGAGGGGGACCAAGAAACATTCAGTACTTC. Translated: CATRGGPRNIQYF. Based on the CDR3 plus reference TRBV2 and TRBJ2-4, the full variable domain is EPEVTQTPSHQVTQMGQEVILRCVPISNHLYFYWYRQILGQKVEFLVSFYNNEISEKSEIFDDQFSVERPDGSNFTLKIRSTKLEDSAMYFCATRGGPRNIQYFGAGTRLSVL.

V usage is TRBV7-9 and J usage is TRBJ2-6; 9 bases are a match to TRBD1. Germline CDR1 SEHNR, CDR2 FQNEAQ (reference sequence). J gave up 0 bases and V 8 bases, and 5 bases lay outside the gene matches. The CDR3 has 16 amino acids. CDR3 residues: CASPRQGVSGANVLTF. The CDR3 DNA is TGTGCCAGCCCAAGACAGGGGGTCTCTGGGGCCAACGTCCTGACTTTC.

The chain joins TRBV9 to TRBJ2-1; 12 bases align to TRBD2. Trimming took 0 bases from V and 6 from J; bases not matched to a gene: 4. The CDR3 covers 16 residues. The V gene's germline CDR1 is SGDLS and CDR2 YYNGEE. The CDR3 sequence is CASSVELAGGINEQFF. For the CDR3, the DNA is TGTGCCAGCAGCGTAGAGCTAGCGGGGGGGATCAATGAGCAGTTCTTC.

In its sample, this clone was seen a few times. The chain links TRBV28 to TRBJ1-2, with D hard to call. V lost 3 bases and J 1 base, leaving 12 bases between the germline ends. The CDR3 totals 15 residues. Germline loops: CDR1 MDHEN, CDR2 SYDVKM. The CDR3 nucleotides read TGTGCCAGCAGTTTTGGGAGCCGACTTAACTATGGCTACACCTTC. Residues: CASSFGSRLNYGYTF.

CDR3 in DNA: TGTGCCAGCAGCCTCAACACTGAAGCTTTCTTT. Its protein product is CASSLNTEAFF. The chain carries TRBV7-9 and TRBJ1-1, with D unresolved. The ends were cut back, 5 bases at V and 2 bases at J, with 3 bases in the middle. The CDR3 totals 11 residues. The germline V gene encodes CDR1 SEHNR and CDR2 FQNEAQ (reference sequence).

This chain joins TRBV19 and TRBJ2-7; no reliable D call. This CDR3 is 13 amino acids long. CDR1 and CDR2 from the germline V gene are LNHDA and SQIVND (reference sequence). The germline V and J ends were trimmed by 10 bases and 0 bases, with 13 bases remaining between them. The DNA of the CDR3 is TGTGCCACCCCCTCATCCAACTCCTACGAGCAGTACTTC. It specifies CATPSSNSYEQYF.

This clone occurred once. J is TRBJ2-1 and V is TRBV19; 9 bases align to TRBD2. J gave up 4 bases and V 7 bases, and 14 bases lay outside the gene matches. This CDR3 contains 17 residues. From germline, CDR1 is LNHDA and CDR2 SQIVND (reference sequence). Written as DNA, the CDR3 is TGTGCCAGTACCGATAAGTCGCTAGCGGGGCCTTACAATGAGCAGTTCTTC. Amino acid sequence: CASTDKSLAGPYNEQFF. The full variable domain, in which reference TRBV19 and TRBJ2-1 provide the parts outside the CDR3, is DGGITQSPKYLFRKEGQNVTLSCEQNLNHDAMYWYRQDPGQGLRLIYYSQIVNDFQKGDIAEGYSVSREKKESFPLTVTSAQKNPTAFYLCASTDKSLAGPYNEQFFGPGTRLTVL.

V gene TRBV30 combines with J gene TRBJ2-7; D unresolved. The V end was cut by 1 base, the J end by 2 bases, with 6 bases between. CDR3 length: 12 amino acids. The germline CDR1 and CDR2 sequences are GTSNPN and SVGIG (reference sequence). The CDR3 DNA reads TGTGCCTGGAGTGGGGCAACCTACGAGCAGTACTTC. Translated: CAWSGATYEQYF.

V and J are TRBV6-1 and TRBJ1-5, with D possibly matching TRBD1 (6 bases). CDR1 MNHNS and CDR2 SASEGT come from the germline V gene. Trimming took off 2 bases at V and 8 bases at J, with 16 bases between the two ends. CDR3 length: 15 residues. CDR3 protein: CASSEYRGQREPQHF. The DNA of the CDR3 is TGTGCCAGCAGTGAATATCGGGGGCAGAGGGAGCCCCAGCATTTT.

The chain joins TRBV7-2 to TRBJ1-1; perhaps TRBD1 as D (5 bases). CDR3 size: 12 residues. CDR1 and CDR2 from the germline V gene are SGHTA and FQGNSA. V was shortened by 0 bases and J by 11 bases, with 10 bases between the two germline ends. The CDR3 protein is CASSLANGDAFF. The DNA for the CDR3 is TGTGCCAGCAGCTTAGCGAACGGGGACGCTTTCTTT.

This clone was recorded once. The chain carries TRBV13 and TRBJ2-7, with TRBD1 identical over 9 bases. Germline V gene sequence: CDR1 PRHDT, CDR2 FYEKMQ (reference sequence). CDR3 length: 16 residues. With V trimmed by 2 bases and J by 2 bases, 7 bases remained unmatched. Here the CDR3 DNA reads TGTGCCAGCAGCTTAACGACTGGACAGGGGACCTACGAGCAGTACTTC. Amino acid sequence: CASSLTTGQGTYEQYF.

This clone was counted only a few times. The chain recombines TRBV5-6 with TRBJ2-7; D is possibly TRBD1 or TRBD2 (6 bases each). V was cut by 6 bases and J by 7 bases, with 17 bases left in between. There are 13 residues in the CDR3. Germline-derived CDR1 and CDR2 are SGHDT and YYEEEE. DNA for the CDR3: TGTGCCAGCACCTTCGACGGGGGCGGTGAGCAGTACTTC. Protein sequence: CASTFDGGGEQYF.

This chain links TRBV28 with TRBJ1-2, with D maybe TRBD1 (5 bases). CDR1 and CDR2 (germline): MDHEN, SYDVKM. This CDR3 spans 15 amino acids. V was pared by 4 bases and J by 4 bases, with 16 bases between. CDR3 protein: CASSSTGLDLYGYTF. The CDR3, as DNA: TGTGCCAGCAGTTCAACAGGCCTCGACCTCTATGGCTACACCTTC.

The CDR3 protein is CATTGTGGTEAFF. In DNA, the CDR3 is TGTGCCACCACGGGGACAGGGGGCACTGAAGCTTTCTTT. The chain links TRBV10-3 to TRBJ1-1, with 11 bases identical to TRBD1. The CDR3 extends over 13 amino acids. V was clipped by 10 bases and J by 4 bases; unmatched bases: 5. Germline V gene lookup returns CDR1 ENHRY and CDR2 SYGVKD.

V is TRBV7-9 and J is TRBJ1-5; D possibly corresponds to TRBD1 (5 bases). The V and J ends lost 1 base and 4 bases respectively, with 14 bases between them. CDR1 is SEHNR and CDR2 is FQNEAQ in the germline V gene (reference sequence). This CDR3 contains 16 residues. DNA of the CDR3: TGTGCCAGCAGCTTAGTCGGGGGAGGATCAAATCAGCCCCAGCATTTT. This codes for CASSLVGGGSNQPQHF.

By share, this clone counts as medium-sized. Other nucleotide sequences from this sample produce the same CDR3. The rearrangement joins TRBV10-3 to TRBJ1-2; D remains unclear. Trimming removed 0 bases from V and 2 bases from J, with 7 bases in between. This CDR3 has 14 residues. Germline V lookup: CDR1 ENHRY, CDR2 SYGVKD. The CDR3 bases are TGTGCCATCAGTGAGTCCCCCAGGAACTATGGCTACACCTTC. It yields the protein CAISESPRNYGYTF.